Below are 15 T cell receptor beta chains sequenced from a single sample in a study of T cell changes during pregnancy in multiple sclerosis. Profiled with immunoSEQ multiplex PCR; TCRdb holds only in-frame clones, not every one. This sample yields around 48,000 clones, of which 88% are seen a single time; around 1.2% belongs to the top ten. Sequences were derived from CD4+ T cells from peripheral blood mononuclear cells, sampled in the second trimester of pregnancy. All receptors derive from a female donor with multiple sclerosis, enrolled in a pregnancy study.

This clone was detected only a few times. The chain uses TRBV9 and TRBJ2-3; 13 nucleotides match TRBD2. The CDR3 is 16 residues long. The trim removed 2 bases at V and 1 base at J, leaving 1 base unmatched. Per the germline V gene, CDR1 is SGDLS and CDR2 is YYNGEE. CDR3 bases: TGTGCCAGCAGCGTGGGGACTAGCGGGGGCACAGATACGCAGTATTTT. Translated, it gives CASSVGTSGGTDTQYF.

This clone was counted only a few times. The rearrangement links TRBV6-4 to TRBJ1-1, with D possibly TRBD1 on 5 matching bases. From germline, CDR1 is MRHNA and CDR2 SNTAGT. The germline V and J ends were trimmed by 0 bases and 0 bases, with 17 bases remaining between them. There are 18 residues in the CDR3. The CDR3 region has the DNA TGTGCCAGCAGTGACTCGGATCCCATGCGACAGATGAACACTGAAGCTTTCTTT. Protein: CASSDSDPMRQMNTEAFF.

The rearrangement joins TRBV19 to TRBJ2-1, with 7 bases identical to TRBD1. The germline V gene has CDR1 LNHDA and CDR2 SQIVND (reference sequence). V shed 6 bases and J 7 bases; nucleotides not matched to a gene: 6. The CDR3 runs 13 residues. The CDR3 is CASRATGVNEQFF. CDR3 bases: TGTGCCAGTAGGGCCACAGGGGTAAATGAGCAGTTCTTC.

The CDR3 sequence is CASSFAGVFGYTF. In nucleotides, the CDR3 is TGTGCCAGCAGCTTCGCAGGGGTCTTCGGCTACACCTTC. The chain couples TRBV11-1 to TRBJ1-2, with D perhaps matching TRBD1 (6 bases). This CDR3 comprises 13 residues. V was clipped by 3 bases and J by 8 bases, with 13 bases between them. Germline V gives CDR1 SGHAT, CDR2 FQDESV (reference sequence).

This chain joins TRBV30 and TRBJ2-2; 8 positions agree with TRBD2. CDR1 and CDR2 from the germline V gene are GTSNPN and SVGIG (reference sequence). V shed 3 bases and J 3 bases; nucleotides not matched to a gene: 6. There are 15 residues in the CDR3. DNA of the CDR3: TGTGCCTGGAGGCGAGCGGGAGAATACACCGGGGAGCTGTTTTTT. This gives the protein CAWRRAGEYTGELFF.

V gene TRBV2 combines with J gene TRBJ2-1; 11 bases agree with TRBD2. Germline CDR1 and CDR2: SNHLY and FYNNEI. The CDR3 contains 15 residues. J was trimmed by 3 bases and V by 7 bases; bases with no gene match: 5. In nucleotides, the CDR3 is TGTGCCAGCAAATCCGGGACTAGCGGCTACAATGAGCAGTTCTTC. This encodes CASKSGTSGYNEQFF.

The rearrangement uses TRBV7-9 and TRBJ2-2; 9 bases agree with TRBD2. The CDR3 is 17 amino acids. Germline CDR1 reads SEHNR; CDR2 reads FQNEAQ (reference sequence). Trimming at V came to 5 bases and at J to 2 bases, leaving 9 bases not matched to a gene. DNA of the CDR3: TGTGCCAGCAGCAGACGACTAGCGGAAAATAACACCGGGGAGCTGTTTTTT. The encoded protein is CASSRRLAENNTGELFF. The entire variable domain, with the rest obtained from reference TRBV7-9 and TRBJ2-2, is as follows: DTGVSQNPRHKITKRGQNVTFRCDPISEHNRLYWYRQTLGQGPEFLTYFQNEAQLEKSRLLSDRFSAERPKGSFSTLEIQRTEQGDSAMYLCASSRRLAENNTGELFFGEGSRLTVL.

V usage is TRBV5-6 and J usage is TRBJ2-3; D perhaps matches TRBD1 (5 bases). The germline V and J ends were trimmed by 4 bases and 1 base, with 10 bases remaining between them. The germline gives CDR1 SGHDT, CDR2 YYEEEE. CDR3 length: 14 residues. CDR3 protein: CASSRPTGTDTQYF. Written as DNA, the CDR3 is TGTGCCAGCAGCCGCCCGACAGGCACAGATACGCAGTATTTT.

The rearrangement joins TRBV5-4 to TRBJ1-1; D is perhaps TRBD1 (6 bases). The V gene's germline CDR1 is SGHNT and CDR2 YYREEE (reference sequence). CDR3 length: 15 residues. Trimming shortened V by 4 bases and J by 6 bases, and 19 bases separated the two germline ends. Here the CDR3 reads CASSGITRQASEAFF. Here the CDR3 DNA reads TGTGCCAGCAGCGGCATTACGAGACAGGCCTCTGAAGCTTTCTTT.

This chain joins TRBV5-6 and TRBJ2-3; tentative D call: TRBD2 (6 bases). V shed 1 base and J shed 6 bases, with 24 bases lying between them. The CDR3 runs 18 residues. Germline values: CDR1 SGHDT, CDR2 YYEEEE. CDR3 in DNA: TGTGCCAGCAGCTTGATAGGGCTCAGGGCGGGACCCAGTGATACGCAGTATTTT. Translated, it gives CASSLIGLRAGPSDTQYF.

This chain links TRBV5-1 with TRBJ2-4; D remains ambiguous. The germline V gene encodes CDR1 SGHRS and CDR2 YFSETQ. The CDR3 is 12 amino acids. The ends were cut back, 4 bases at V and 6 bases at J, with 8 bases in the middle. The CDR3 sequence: CASSAQANIQYF. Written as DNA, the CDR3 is TGCGCCAGCAGCGCCCAGGCAAACATTCAGTACTTC.

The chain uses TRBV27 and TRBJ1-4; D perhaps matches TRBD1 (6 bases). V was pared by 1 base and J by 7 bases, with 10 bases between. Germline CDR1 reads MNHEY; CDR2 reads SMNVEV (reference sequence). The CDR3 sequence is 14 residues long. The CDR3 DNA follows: TGTGCCAGCAGTTTATACCAGGGGAGTGAAAAACTGTTTTTT. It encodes CASSLYQGSEKLFF.

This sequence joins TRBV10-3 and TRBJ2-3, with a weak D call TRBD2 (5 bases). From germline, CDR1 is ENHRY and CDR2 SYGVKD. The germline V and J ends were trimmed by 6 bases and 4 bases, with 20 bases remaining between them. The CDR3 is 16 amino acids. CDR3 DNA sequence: TGTGCCATCAGCCCTACGGCGGGTGGCACCCCAGATACGCAGTATTTT. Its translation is CAISPTAGGTPDTQYF.

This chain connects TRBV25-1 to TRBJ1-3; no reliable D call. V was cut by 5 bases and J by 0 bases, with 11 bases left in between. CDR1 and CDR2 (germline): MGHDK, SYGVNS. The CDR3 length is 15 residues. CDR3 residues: CASSFSDLSGNTIYF. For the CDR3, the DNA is TGTGCCAGCAGTTTTTCAGATCTCTCTGGAAACACCATATATTTT.

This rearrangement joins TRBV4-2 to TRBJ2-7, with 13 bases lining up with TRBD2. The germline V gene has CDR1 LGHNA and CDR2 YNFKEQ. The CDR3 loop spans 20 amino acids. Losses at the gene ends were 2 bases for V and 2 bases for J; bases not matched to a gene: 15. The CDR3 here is CASSQRTGTSGITRTYEQYF. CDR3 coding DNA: TGTGCCAGCAGCCAAAGGACCGGGACTAGCGGGATCACTCGGACCTACGAGCAGTACTTC.